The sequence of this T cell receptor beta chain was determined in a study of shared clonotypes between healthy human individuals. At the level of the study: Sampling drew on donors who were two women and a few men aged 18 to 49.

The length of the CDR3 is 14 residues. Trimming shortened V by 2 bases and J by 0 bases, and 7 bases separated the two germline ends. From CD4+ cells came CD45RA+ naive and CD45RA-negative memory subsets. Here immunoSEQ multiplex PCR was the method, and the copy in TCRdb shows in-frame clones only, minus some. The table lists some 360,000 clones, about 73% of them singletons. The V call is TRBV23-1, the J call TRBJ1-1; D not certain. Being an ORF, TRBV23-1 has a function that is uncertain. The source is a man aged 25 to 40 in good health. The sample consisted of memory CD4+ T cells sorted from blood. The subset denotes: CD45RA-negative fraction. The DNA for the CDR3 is TGCGCCAGCAGTCAAGGGGAGGTGAACACTGAAGCTTTCTTT. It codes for CASSQGEVNTEAFF.